This T cell receptor beta chain was sequenced in a study of post-analysis software for immune sequencing data. Study information: The patients showed relapsing-remitting, secondary progressive and progressive-relapsing multiple sclerosis courses. Study findings and constraints: Compared with controls, patients showed significantly lower normalized Chao1 diversity. F measure showed strong co-clustering of same-batch samples.

Libraries were made from TCR beta cDNA, and they carried unique molecular identifiers. Input amounts of roughly 0.85 to 10 million T cells were used. These gave some 500,000 cDNA molecules, so each molecule approximated one T cell. TCRdb reprocessed the PCR reads via MiXCR and lists one record per CDR3 protein. The sample includes roughly 800,000 distinct CDR3 sequences, around 50% of them seen just once. This clonotype was recorded many times. What it binds is unknown. The sequenced sample was blood. This receptor was obtained from a girl aged 10-17 years with multiple sclerosis.

The CDR3 DNA reads as TGCAGTGCTAGTCCTACCACAGGGAACACTGAAGCTTTCTTT. The encoded protein is CSASPTTGNTEAFF. The chain employs TRBV20-1 and TRBJ1-1, with a weak D call TRBD1 (5 bases). Trimming pared 3 bases from V and 1 base from J, leaving 12 bases between. Germline V gene sequence: CDR1 DFQATT, CDR2 SNEGSKA (reference sequence). The CDR3 totals 14 residues.